These T cell receptor beta chains were read from a single sample in a study of blood T cell repertoires in COVID-19. This table comes from immunoSEQ multiplex PCR, and its TCRdb copy is limited to in-frame clones, with some not included. The sample has around 300,000 clones, 88% seen once. Source material: peripheral blood. Receptors originate from a woman aged 30 to 39 with COVID-19, enrolled during active disease. Each CDR3 is given with its conserved first and last residue. The D gene is left open where the match is weak. The size entry is marked missing in some rows and otherwise reads once, few, many or a size class.

CASSPGQGHSGQFF,TRBD1,TRBV5-1,few,TRBJ2-1
CASSLNRRYGYTF,-,TRBV5-6,-,TRBJ1-2
CASSPGTADYGYTF,TRBD1,TRBV3-1/TRBV3-2,-,TRBJ1-2
CASSAPTGEQYF,-,TRBV9,-,TRBJ2-7
CASSSVPVGATTDRYNSPLHF,-,TRBV28,-,TRBJ1-6
CASMWDRGPGNTIYF,TRBD1,TRBV19,-,TRBJ1-3
CAISRATNEKLFF,-,TRBV10-3,-,TRBJ1-4
CASSQGQGGSPLHF,TRBD1,TRBV4-3,-,TRBJ1-6
CASSPGHISYEQYF,-,TRBV3-1/TRBV3-2,-,TRBJ2-7
CASSPTQGWGYTF,TRBD1,TRBV28,-,TRBJ1-2
CASSVWTVNEKLFF,-,TRBV2,-,TRBJ1-4
CASSRTGGFSYEQYF,TRBD1,TRBV7-2,-,TRBJ2-7
CASMLLADSYNEQFF,TRBD2,TRBV27,-,TRBJ2-1
CASSLSGLVPTGELFF,TRBD2,TRBV27,-,TRBJ2-2
CASSQEGTGQPWTFF,TRBD1,TRBV4-1,once,TRBJ1-1
CAIRTSLDTAYGYTF,-,TRBV10-3,-,TRBJ1-2
CATSDLTGGGLEDTQYF,TRBD2,TRBV24-1,-,TRBJ2-3
CASKAQVNSPLHF,-,TRBV27,-,TRBJ1-6
CASSETGQGDSNQPQHF,TRBD1,TRBV2,-,TRBJ1-5
CSVEIRNYGYTF,-,TRBV29-1,-,TRBJ1-2
CATSRGGGRETQYF,TRBD2,TRBV15,-,TRBJ2-5
CASGGGTYEQYF,TRBD2,TRBV27,-,TRBJ2-7
CASSQRQGSKTHGYTF,-,TRBV3-1/TRBV3-2,-,TRBJ1-2
CASGETGTGINEQFF,TRBD1,TRBV9,few,TRBJ2-1
CATSDPSANSGNTIYF,-,TRBV24-1,-,TRBJ1-3
CASSRFDSPYEQYF,-,TRBV16,-,TRBJ2-7
CASSAGGLAKNIQYF,TRBD1,TRBV6-1,-,TRBJ2-4
CASSQATRYEQYF,-,TRBV14,-,TRBJ2-7
CASSPIGTGVYGYTF,TRBD1,TRBV3-1/TRBV3-2,once,TRBJ1-2
CASSLGPRTGYEQYF,TRBD1,TRBV7-9,-,TRBJ2-7
CASSLNDPGGELFF,-,TRBV7-8,-,TRBJ2-2
CASSQDPPSGVYNEQFF,TRBD2,TRBV4-3,-,TRBJ2-1
CASSPGTGVEEPQHF,TRBD1,TRBV18,-,TRBJ1-5
CASRSGSLNTEAFF,-,TRBV25-1,-,TRBJ1-1
CASGNSYNSPLHF,-,TRBV6-5,-,TRBJ1-6
CASSIGRTEAFF,-,TRBV19,-,TRBJ1-1